Listed here are 15 T cell receptor beta chains from one sample, sequenced in a study of cytotoxic CD8 clonotypes in ibrutinib-treated CLL. Profiling relied on immunoSEQ multiplex PCR, and the TCRdb table lists in-frame clones only, not all of them. Found here are about 140,000 clones, around 80% of them singletons; the top ten hold 6% to 9.5%. The sequenced sample was PBMCs, obtained after 36 months of ibrutinib treatment. These receptors came from a human donor with chronic lymphocytic leukemia.

The V call is TRBV5-1, the J call TRBJ2-1, with 14 bases lining up with TRBD2. In germline, CDR1 is SGHRS, CDR2 YFSETQ. V lost 7 bases and J lost 7; bases outside the gene matches: 13. This CDR3 region has 17 residues. This chain's CDR3 is CASGRTAGTSGSNEQFF. In nucleotides, the CDR3 is TGCGCCAGCGGACGGACGGCGGGGACTAGCGGGAGTAATGAGCAGTTCTTC.

This sequence joins TRBV6-5 and TRBJ2-3; weak D call: TRBD1 (6 bases). V lost 10 bases and J 2 bases, leaving 13 bases between the germline ends. This CDR3 spans 13 amino acids. CDR1 is MNHEY and CDR2 is SVGAGI in the germline V gene. CDR3 coding DNA: TGTGCCACCACGGGACATATCACAGATACGCAGTATTTT. Protein sequence: CATTGHITDTQYF.

This sequence joins TRBV6-5 and TRBJ1-6; possibly TRBD1 for D (6 bases). The CDR3 spans 15 residues. In germline, CDR1 is MNHEY, CDR2 SVGAGI. Between the trimmed V and J ends, which lost 7 bases and 2 bases, there was a span of 12 bases. The CDR3 here is CASTPDRPYNSPLHF. CDR3 coding DNA: TGTGCCAGCACCCCGGACAGACCCTATAATTCACCCCTCCACTTT.

J is TRBJ1-4 and V is TRBV2; D uncertain. Deletions cut 2 bases from V and 8 bases from J, with 12 bases between. The CDR3 length is 14 residues. Per germline, CDR1 SNHLY and CDR2 FYNNEI. The CDR3: CASSEQSLEEKLFF. In nucleotides, the CDR3 is TGTGCCAGCAGTGAACAGTCGCTGGAGGAAAAACTGTTTTTT.

The chain links TRBV28 to TRBJ1-3, with D maybe TRBD1 (5 bases). This CDR3 has 18 residues. Trimming removed 2 bases from V and 0 bases from J, with 17 bases in between. Germline V CDR1 and CDR2: MDHEN, SYDVKM. The CDR3 reads CASSLGAGLIRSGNTIYF. The CDR3 DNA follows: TGTGCCAGCAGTTTAGGGGCAGGATTGATCCGCTCTGGAAACACCATATATTTT.

The chain has TRBV7-3 and TRBJ2-7; TRBD1 or TRBD2 may be the D gene (5 bases each). Germline V CDR1 and CDR2: SGHTA, FQGTGA. This CDR3 is built from 13 residues. Trimming cost V 0 bases and J 3 bases, with 6 bases left between them. CDR3 bases: TGTGCCAGCAGCTTAACGGGGGACTACGAGCAGTACTTC. Amino acid sequence: CASSLTGDYEQYF.

This sequence joins TRBV6-1 and TRBJ1-1, with D uncertain. Germline CDR1 MNHNS, CDR2 SASEGT. Trimming left V 6 bases short and J 5 bases short, with 16 bases between. The CDR3 sequence is 14 residues long. In nucleotides, the CDR3 is TGTGCCAGCAGCTTTGCGGGAAGGGAAACTGAAGCTTTCTTT. This gives the protein CASSFAGRETEAFF.

The chain combines TRBV6-1 with TRBJ2-1; TRBD2 aligns across 11 bases. Germline CDR1 is MNHNS and CDR2 is SASEGT. V dropped 6 bases and J dropped 6; count of bases not matched to a gene: 7. The CDR3 has 15 residues. CDR3 sequence reads: CASSKLAGAGNEQFF. In DNA form, the CDR3 reads TGTGCCAGCAGCAAACTAGCGGGAGCCGGCAATGAGCAGTTCTTC.

This chain links TRBV28 with TRBJ2-2; 9 bases are shared with TRBD1. The V and J ends lost 7 bases and 4 bases, in that order; junction bases with no gene match: 7. CDR3 length equals 15 residues. Germline CDR1 MDHEN, CDR2 SYDVKM. CDR3 in amino acids: CASTRGTGPTGELFF. The CDR3 bases are TGTGCCAGCACCAGGGGGACAGGGCCCACCGGGGAGCTGTTTTTT.

This sequence joins TRBV19 and TRBJ2-1; D is ambiguous. V was cut by 7 bases and J by 6 bases, with 7 bases left in between. The germline CDR1 and CDR2 sequences are LNHDA and SQIVND (reference sequence). The CDR3 sequence is 11 residues long. CDR3: CASKGGNEQFF. DNA for the CDR3: TGTGCCAGTAAGGGCGGCAATGAGCAGTTCTTC. The entire variable domain, with the rest obtained from reference TRBV19 and TRBJ2-1, is as follows: DGGITQSPKYLFRKEGQNVTLSCEQNLNHDAMYWYRQDPGQGLRLIYYSQIVNDFQKGDIAEGYSVSREKKESFPLTVTSAQKNPTAFYLCASKGGNEQFFGPGTRLTVL.

This rearrangement joins TRBV18 to TRBJ1-4; TRBD1 might be the D (6 bases). V lost 4 bases and J lost 3, with 15 bases in between. The CDR3 loop spans 16 amino acids. Per the germline V gene, CDR1 is KGHSH and CDR2 is LQKENI. The CDR3: CASSLFDRPPNEKLFF. In DNA, the CDR3 is TGTGCCAGCTCACTCTTCGACAGGCCGCCTAATGAAAAACTGTTTTTT.

This chain uses TRBV6-4 with TRBJ2-1, with 10 bases matching TRBD2. The CDR3 consists of 14 residues. The trim removed 5 bases at V and 8 bases at J, leaving 6 bases unmatched. Germline values: CDR1 MRHNA, CDR2 SNTAGT. In DNA, the CDR3 is TGTGCCAGCAGTAAGGAGCGGGGGGGTCATGAGCAGTTCTTC. It is translated as CASSKERGGHEQFF.

Only a few counts were recorded for this clone. The chain is built from TRBV25-1 and TRBJ2-2; D gene uncertain. This CDR3 is 14 amino acids long. Trimming left V 4 bases short and J 1 base short, with 7 bases between. Germline CDR1 is MGHDK and CDR2 is SYGVNS. CDR3 DNA sequence: TGTGCCAGCAGTGTGTCGGAGAACACCGGGGAGCTGTTTTTT. Translated: CASSVSENTGELFF.

This chain uses TRBV19 with TRBJ1-6; D not resolved. The germline V gene encodes CDR1 LNHDA and CDR2 SQIVND (reference sequence). Trimming pared 6 bases from V and 8 bases from J, leaving 8 bases between. The CDR3 has 12 amino acids. The CDR3 bases are TGTGCCAGTAGCTATCTCTATTCACCCCTCCACTTT. Encoded protein: CASSYLYSPLHF.

The rearrangement links TRBV19 to TRBJ2-7; 7 bases are a match to TRBD1. Germline CDR1 and CDR2: LNHDA and SQIVND (reference sequence). The CDR3 is made up of 19 amino acids. Trimming took 2 bases from V and 4 from J; bases not matched to a gene: 20. Here the CDR3 reads CASSILEIRQGRVTYEQYF. CDR3 nucleotide sequence: TGTGCCAGTAGTATACTTGAAATCCGACAGGGAAGGGTCACTTACGAGCAGTACTTC.